The 13 T cell receptor beta chains presented below share a single source sample, sequenced in a study of identifying expanded T cells in peripheral blood. Generated by immunoSEQ multiplex PCR, the TCRdb table keeps only in-frame clones and is missing some. This table holds around 78,000 clones, about four fifths found once. Sequencing used blood. These receptor sequences come from a person aged 18 to 75 in good health.

The chain is built from TRBV4-2 and TRBJ2-1; no clear D. This CDR3 has 11 amino acids. V was cut by 1 base and J by 6 bases, with 1 base left in between. CDR1 and CDR2 (germline): LGHNA, YNFKEQ. The CDR3 nucleotides are TGTGCCAGCAGCCAAGGCAATGAGCAGTTCTTC. It yields the protein CASSQGNEQFF.

This clone was seen only once. Here the CDR3 reads CASSQGASGTNNEQFF. The CDR3 DNA is TGCGCCAGCAGCCAAGGGGCTAGCGGGACCAACAATGAGCAGTTCTTC. The V call is TRBV4-3, the J call TRBJ2-1, with 9 nucleotides matching TRBD2. This CDR3 has 16 amino acids. V shed 1 base, J shed 5 bases, and the junction held 6 bases outside the gene matches. Germline assignment: CDR1 LGHNA and CDR2 YSLEER.

V usage is TRBV9 and J usage is TRBJ1-4; D may be TRBD1 (5 bases). V was cut by 7 bases and J by 0 bases, with 34 bases left in between. The CDR3 covers 22 residues. Germline CDR1 is SGDLS and CDR2 is YYNGEE. Here the CDR3 reads CASYQVSGDWAYSPPTNEKLFF. The CDR3 DNA reads TGTGCCAGCTACCAGGTGTCGGGGGATTGGGCGTATTCACCACCAACTAATGAAAAACTGTTTTTT.

CDR3 protein: CASSRTGTGGWNEQFF. The CDR3 nucleotides are TGTGCCAGCAGCCGAACCGGGACAGGGGGTTGGAATGAGCAGTTCTTC. This chain joins TRBV7-2 and TRBJ2-1, with 11 bases aligning to TRBD1. CDR3 length: 16 residues. The V and J ends lost 5 bases and 7 bases, in that order; junction bases with no gene match: 10. Germline V lookup: CDR1 SGHTA, CDR2 FQGNSA.

This chain links TRBV27 with TRBJ2-7; 7 bases are a match to TRBD1. This CDR3 is 16 amino acids long. The germline V gene encodes CDR1 MNHEY and CDR2 SMNVEV (reference sequence). Trimming at V came to 0 bases and at J to 6 bases, leaving 11 bases not matched to a gene. CDR3 DNA sequence: TGTGCCAGCAGTTTATCGATTTGGGACAGTTTAGGCGAGCAGTACTTC. Translation gives CASSLSIWDSLGEQYF.

The chain has TRBV11-2 and TRBJ2-7, with 8 bases lining up with TRBD2. Germline-derived CDR1 and CDR2 are SGHAT and FQNNGV. The V and J ends lost 2 bases and 11 bases, in that order; junction bases with no gene match: 8. The CDR3 has 13 residues. CDR3 amino acids: CASSLMGGRIKYF. CDR3 DNA sequence: TGTGCCAGCAGCTTAATGGGCGGGAGGATAAAGTACTTC.

This CDR3 is CASSVRVGDNSPLHF. The CDR3 nucleotides are TGTGCCAGCAGCGTTCGGGTCGGGGATAATTCACCCCTCCACTTT. The chain carries TRBV9 and TRBJ1-6; the D is unclear. The CDR3 runs 15 residues. The germline V gene has CDR1 SGDLS and CDR2 YYNGEE. Deletions cut 2 bases from V and 5 bases from J, with 11 bases between.

This clone was detected a few times. The J gene is TRBJ2-7, the V gene TRBV19; TRBD1 might be the D (6 bases). V lost 7 bases, J lost 2 bases, and 15 bases lay in between. The CDR3 has 14 amino acids. Germline V lookup: CDR1 LNHDA, CDR2 SQIVND (reference sequence). CDR3 sequence: CASNQGRGPYEQYF. In DNA form, the CDR3 reads TGTGCCAGTAACCAAGGCAGGGGTCCCTACGAGCAGTACTTC.

The chain uses TRBV7-6 and TRBJ2-5; 10 bases map to TRBD1. Germline V gene lookup returns CDR1 SGHVS and CDR2 FNYEAQ. Unmatched junction bases numbered 5, after V lost 5 bases and J lost 5 bases. The CDR3 is 14 residues long. The CDR3 loop reads CASSKGQGKETQYF. The CDR3 region has the DNA TGTGCCAGCAGCAAGGGACAGGGGAAGGAGACCCAGTACTTC.

The chain is built from TRBV12-5 and TRBJ2-5; 12 bases agree with TRBD1. Germline V gene data show CDR1 as LGHNT and CDR2 as FRNRAP. The CDR3 length is 14 residues. V shed 5 bases, J shed 5 bases, and the junction held 3 bases outside the gene matches. CDR3 protein: CASGPGQGAETQYF. The CDR3 DNA reads as TGTGCTAGTGGTCCGGGACAGGGGGCCGAGACCCAGTACTTC.

The V call is TRBV29-1, the J call TRBJ2-3, with 8 bases fitting TRBD1. The CDR3 has 15 amino acids. V lost 2 bases and J lost 2; bases outside the gene matches: 6. Germline CDR1 SQVTM, CDR2 ANQGSEA. The CDR3 reads CSVEWGQAHTDTQYF. DNA for the CDR3: TGCAGCGTTGAATGGGGACAGGCACACACAGATACGCAGTATTTT.

This chain uses TRBV7-2 with TRBJ1-2, with 8 nucleotides matching TRBD1. J gave up 2 bases and V 1 base, and 3 bases lay outside the gene matches. The CDR3 extends over 15 amino acids. CDR1 is SGHTA, CDR2 FQGNSA, per germline. CDR3 in DNA: TGTGCCAGCAGCTTAGGGGACAGGCCAAACTATGGCTACACCTTC. Protein sequence: CASSLGDRPNYGYTF.

This clone came up once. The gene calls are TRBV2 and TRBJ1-3; D unresolved. The germline V gene encodes CDR1 SNHLY and CDR2 FYNNEI. V was pared by 7 bases and J by 1 base, with 11 bases between. The length of the CDR3 is 14 residues. CDR3 bases: TGTGCCAGCACCTCGGGAGTTTCTGGAAACACCATATATTTT. Translation gives CASTSGVSGNTIYF.